This T cell receptor beta chain was identified during a study of shared clonotypes between healthy human individuals. About the research overall: CD4 naive and CD4 memory each took three plates per donor, while CD8 naive took two and CD8 memory one.

Trimming took off 1 base at V and 2 bases at J, with 11 bases between the two ends. The CDR3 is 15 amino acids. Germline CDR1 is SGHRS and CDR2 is YFSETQ. Notes on the study in general: In the sorted subsets, rarefaction showed sequencing was incomplete despite large depth. Across a handful of donors, naive CD4 shared roughly 5.2%, naive CD8 more than 3%, memory CD4 more than 2%, memory CD8 0.4% to 0.5%. Some clonotypes were shared by all four sorted-subset donors, while others were not shared. The non-shared ones had lower generation probabilities than the shared ones.

This clone was observed a single time. The antigen is not known. The assay was immunoSEQ multiplex PCR, and TCRdb's table has in-frame clones only and misses some. The data contain roughly 2.6 million clones, around nine tenths of them singletons. The sample taken for sequencing was naive CD4+ T cells sorted from blood. Subset reported: CD45RA+ positively selected. The rearrangement uses TRBV5-1 and TRBJ2-3; D not resolved. The origin of this receptor is a man younger than 30 in good health. CDR3 in amino acids: CASSLPAPATDTQYF. The CDR3 nucleotides read TGCGCCAGCAGCTTGCCCGCCCCAGCCACAGATACGCAGTATTTT. The full variable domain, completed using reference TRBV5-1 and TRBJ2-3, is KAGVTQTPRYLIKTRGQQVTLSCSPISGHRSVSWYQQTPGQGLQFLFEYFSETQRNKGNFPGRFSGRQFSNSRSEMNVSTLELGDSALYLCASSLPAPATDTQYFGPGTRLTVL.